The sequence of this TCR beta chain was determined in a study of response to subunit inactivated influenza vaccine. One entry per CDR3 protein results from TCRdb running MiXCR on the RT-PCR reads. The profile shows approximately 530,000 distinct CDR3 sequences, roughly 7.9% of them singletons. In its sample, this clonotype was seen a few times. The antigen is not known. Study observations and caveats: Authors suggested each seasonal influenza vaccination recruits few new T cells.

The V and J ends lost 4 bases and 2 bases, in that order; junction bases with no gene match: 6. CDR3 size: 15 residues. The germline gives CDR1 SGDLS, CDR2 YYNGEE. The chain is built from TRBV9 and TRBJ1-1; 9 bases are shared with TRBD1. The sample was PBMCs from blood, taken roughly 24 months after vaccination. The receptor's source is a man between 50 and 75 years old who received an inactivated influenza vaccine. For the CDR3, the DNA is TGTGCCAGCAGCTCCAACAGGGGGCTAAACACTGAAGCTTTCTTT. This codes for CASSSNRGLNTEAFF. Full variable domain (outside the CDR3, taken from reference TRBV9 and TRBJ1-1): DSGVTQTPKHLITATGQRVTLRCSPRSGDLSVYWYQQSLDQGLQFLIQYYNGEERAKGNILERFSAQQFPDLHSELNLSSLELGDSALYFCASSSNRGLNTEAFFGQGTRLTVV.